This TCR beta chain is drawn from a study of identical twins. Findings of the study overall: Conclusions were drawn cross-sectionally by statistical analysis, without following the same donors. Memory repertoires showed no such pattern, whereas abundant cord blood beta clonotypes carried fewer insertions.

This clonotype has ten or more counts. The target antigen is unknown. TCRdb analysed the 5' RACE reads with MiXCR anew, one entry per CDR3 protein. There are about 530,000 distinct CDR3 sequences in the sample; 20% to 25% occur only once, and 0.4% to 0.6% lies in the top ten. This CDR3 spans 15 amino acids. Germline trimming cut 7 bases from V and 7 bases from J; bases unmatched to any gene: 13. CDR1 is SGHRS and CDR2 is YFSETQ in the germline V gene. The same specimen was also included in a second study, on yellow fever vaccine responses in identical twins.

This receptor was identified in a woman aged 18-35 years in good health. V usage is TRBV5-1 and J usage is TRBJ2-3; 9 bases are a match to TRBD2. Sequenced material: CD4+ T cells sorted from blood. For the CDR3, the DNA is TGCGCCAGCGCCCCCCCCGGGACTAGCATCAATACGCAGTATTTT. It yields the protein CASAPPGTSINTQYF.